Reported below is one T cell receptor beta chain. The CDR3 is made up of 17 amino acids. J was trimmed by 0 bases and V by 3 bases; bases with no gene match: 10. Per germline, CDR1 LNHDA and CDR2 SQIVND (reference sequence). The data stem from a study of blood T cell repertoires in COVID-19. As for the study in general: There were acute and convalescent COVID-19 samples, and they came from the United States, Italy and Spain. T cells, B-cell-depleted T cells, or PBMCs supplied cDNA or gDNA.

In the source study's methods: Amplification of reference gene primers was used by the study to estimate nucleated cell counts. Clones were sequenced by immunoSEQ multiplex PCR, and TCRdb holds only the in-frame ones, with some missing. Clonal size and the V and J genes are those of that table, whereas D and trimming came from the DNA. The sample records approximately 180,000 clones, almost 80% being singletons. This chain links TRBV19 with TRBJ2-7, with 8 bases aligning to TRBD1. This receptor was obtained from a woman in her 70s with acute or convalescent COVID-19. Sequenced material: peripheral blood. Here the CDR3 DNA reads TGTGCCAGTAGTATGAGCCCCGGACAGGGATTCTCCTACGAGCAGTACTTC. Its protein product is CASSMSPGQGFSYEQYF.